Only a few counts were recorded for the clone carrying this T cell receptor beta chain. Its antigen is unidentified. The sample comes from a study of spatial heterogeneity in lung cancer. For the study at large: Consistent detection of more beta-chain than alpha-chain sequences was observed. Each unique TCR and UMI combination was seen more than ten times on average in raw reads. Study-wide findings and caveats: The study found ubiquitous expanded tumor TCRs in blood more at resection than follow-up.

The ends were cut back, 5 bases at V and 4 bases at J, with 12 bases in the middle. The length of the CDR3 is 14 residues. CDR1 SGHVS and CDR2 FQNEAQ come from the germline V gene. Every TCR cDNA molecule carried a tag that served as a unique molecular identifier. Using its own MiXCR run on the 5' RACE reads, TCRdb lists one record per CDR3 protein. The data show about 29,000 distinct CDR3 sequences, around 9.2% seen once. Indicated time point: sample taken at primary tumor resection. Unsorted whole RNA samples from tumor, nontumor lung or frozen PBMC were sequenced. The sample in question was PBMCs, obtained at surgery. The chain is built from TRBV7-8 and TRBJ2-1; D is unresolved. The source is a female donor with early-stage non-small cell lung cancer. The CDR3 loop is CASSVLGPYNEQFF. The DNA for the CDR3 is TGTGCCAGCAGCGTCCTTGGACCTTACAATGAGCAGTTCTTC.